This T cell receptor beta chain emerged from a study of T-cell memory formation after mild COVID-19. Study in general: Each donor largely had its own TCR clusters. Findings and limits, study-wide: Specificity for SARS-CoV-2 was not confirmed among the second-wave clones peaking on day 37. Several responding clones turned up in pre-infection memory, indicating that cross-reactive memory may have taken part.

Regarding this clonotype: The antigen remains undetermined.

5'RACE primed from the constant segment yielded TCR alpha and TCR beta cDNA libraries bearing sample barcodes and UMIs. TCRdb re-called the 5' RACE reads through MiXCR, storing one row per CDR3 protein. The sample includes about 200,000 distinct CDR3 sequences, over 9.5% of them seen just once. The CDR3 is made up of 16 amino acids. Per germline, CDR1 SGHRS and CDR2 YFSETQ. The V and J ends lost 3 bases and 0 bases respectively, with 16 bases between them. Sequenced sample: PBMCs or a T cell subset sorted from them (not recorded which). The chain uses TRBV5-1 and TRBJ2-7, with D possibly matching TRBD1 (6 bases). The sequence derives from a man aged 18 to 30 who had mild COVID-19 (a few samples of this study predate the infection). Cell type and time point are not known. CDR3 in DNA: TGCGCCAGCAGCTACCAGGGGACCTACCTCTCCTACGAGCAGTACTTC. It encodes CASSYQGTYLSYEQYF. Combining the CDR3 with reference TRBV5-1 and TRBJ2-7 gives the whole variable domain KAGVTQTPRYLIKTRGQQVTLSCSPISGHRSVSWYQQTPGQGLQFLFEYFSETQRNKGNFPGRFSGRQFSNSRSEMNVSTLELGDSALYLCASSYQGTYLSYEQYFGPGTRLTVT.